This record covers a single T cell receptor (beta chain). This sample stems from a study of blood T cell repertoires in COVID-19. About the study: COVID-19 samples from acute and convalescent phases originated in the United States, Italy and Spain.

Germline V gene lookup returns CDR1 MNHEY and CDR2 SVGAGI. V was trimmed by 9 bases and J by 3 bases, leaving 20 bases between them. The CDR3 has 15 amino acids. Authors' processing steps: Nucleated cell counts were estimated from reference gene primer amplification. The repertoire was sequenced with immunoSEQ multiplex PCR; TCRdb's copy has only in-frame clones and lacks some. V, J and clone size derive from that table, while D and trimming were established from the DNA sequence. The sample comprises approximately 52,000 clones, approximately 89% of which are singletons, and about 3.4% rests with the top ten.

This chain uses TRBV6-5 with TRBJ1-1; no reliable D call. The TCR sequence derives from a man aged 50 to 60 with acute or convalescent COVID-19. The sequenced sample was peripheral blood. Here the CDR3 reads CASSNQPLRHTEAFF. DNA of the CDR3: TGTGCCAGTTCGAACCAGCCCCTGAGGCACACTGAAGCTTTCTTT.